This note documents a single T cell receptor beta chain sequence. This sample is part of a study of blood T cell repertoires in COVID-19. Study details: The samples span acute and convalescent COVID-19 from the United States, Italy and Spain. In each case, the material was cDNA or gDNA derived from T cells, B-cell-depleted T cells, or PBMCs.

How the authors handled the data: Amplifying reference gene primers gave estimates of nucleated cell counts. Sequencing was performed with immunoSEQ multiplex PCR; in TCRdb, only in-frame clones are kept and a portion is missing. V, J and clone size were drawn from that table, and D and trimming were deduced from the DNA. The repertoire holds about 290,000 clones, with around 89% as singletons. The sequenced material came from peripheral blood. This clonotype was obtained from a man between 35 and 55 years old with acute or convalescent COVID-19.

The CDR3, as DNA: TGCAGTGCTAGTCAAGGGGGGGCTAATGAAAAACTGTTTTTT. This sequence encodes CSASQGGANEKLFF. This chain joins TRBV20-1 and TRBJ1-4; tentative D call: TRBD1 (6 bases). Germline V gene lookup returns CDR1 DFQATT and CDR2 SNEGSKA (reference sequence). V was shortened by 3 bases and J by 3 bases, with 11 bases between the two germline ends. This CDR3 is 14 amino acids long.